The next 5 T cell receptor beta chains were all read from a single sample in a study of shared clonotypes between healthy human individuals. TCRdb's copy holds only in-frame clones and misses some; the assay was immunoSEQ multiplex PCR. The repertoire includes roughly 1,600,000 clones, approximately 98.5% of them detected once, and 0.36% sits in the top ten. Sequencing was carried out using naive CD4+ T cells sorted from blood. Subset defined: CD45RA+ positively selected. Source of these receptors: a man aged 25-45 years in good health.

CDR3 in amino acids: CASRARSEKLFF. In nucleotides, the CDR3 is TGTGCCAGCAGGGCCCGATCTGAAAAACTGTTTTTT. The rearrangement joins TRBV2 to TRBJ1-4; D not resolved. V lost 6 bases to trimming and J lost 7 bases, with 9 bases between them. Germline values: CDR1 SNHLY, CDR2 FYNNEI. The CDR3 loop spans 12 amino acids.

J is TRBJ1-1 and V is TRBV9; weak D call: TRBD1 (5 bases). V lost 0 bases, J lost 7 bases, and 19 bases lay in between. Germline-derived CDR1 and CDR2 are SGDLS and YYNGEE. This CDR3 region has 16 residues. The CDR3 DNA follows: TGTGCCAGCAGCGTAGAGGGGCGCGGTGTTAGTGGTGAAGCTTTCTTT. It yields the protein CASSVEGRGVSGEAFF.

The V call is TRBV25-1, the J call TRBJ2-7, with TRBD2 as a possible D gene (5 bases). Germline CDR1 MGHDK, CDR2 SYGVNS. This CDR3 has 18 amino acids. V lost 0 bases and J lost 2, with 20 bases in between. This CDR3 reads CASSEYEWFRGSTYEQYF. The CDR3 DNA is TGTGCCAGCAGTGAATATGAATGGTTTCGGGGAAGCACCTACGAGCAGTACTTC.

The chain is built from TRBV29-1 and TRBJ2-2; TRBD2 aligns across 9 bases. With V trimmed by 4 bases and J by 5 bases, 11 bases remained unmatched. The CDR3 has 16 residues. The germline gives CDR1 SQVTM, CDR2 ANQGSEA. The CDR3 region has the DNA TGCAGCGTTGGGTTTTCGCGGGAGGGAGGGACCGGGGAGCTGTTTTTT. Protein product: CSVGFSREGGTGELFF.

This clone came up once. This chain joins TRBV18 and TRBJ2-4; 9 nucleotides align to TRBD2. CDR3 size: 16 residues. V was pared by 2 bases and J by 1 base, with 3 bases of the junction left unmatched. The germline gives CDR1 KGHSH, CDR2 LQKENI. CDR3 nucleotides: TGTGCCAGCTCACCAGGGCTAGCGGGGGCCAAAAACATTCAGTACTTC. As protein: CASSPGLAGAKNIQYF.